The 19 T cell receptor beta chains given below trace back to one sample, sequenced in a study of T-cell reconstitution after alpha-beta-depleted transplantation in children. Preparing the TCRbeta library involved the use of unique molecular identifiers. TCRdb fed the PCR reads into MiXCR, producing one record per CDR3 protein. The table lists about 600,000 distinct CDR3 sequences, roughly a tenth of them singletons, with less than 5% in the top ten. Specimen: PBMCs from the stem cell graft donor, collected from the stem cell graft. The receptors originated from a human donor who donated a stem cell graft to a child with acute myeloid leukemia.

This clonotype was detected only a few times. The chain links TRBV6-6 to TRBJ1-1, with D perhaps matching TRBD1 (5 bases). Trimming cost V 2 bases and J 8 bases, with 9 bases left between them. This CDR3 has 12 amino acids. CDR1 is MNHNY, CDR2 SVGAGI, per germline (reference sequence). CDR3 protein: CASSYNSGEAFF. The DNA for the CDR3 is TGTGCCAGCAGTTACAACTCAGGGGAAGCTTTCTTT.

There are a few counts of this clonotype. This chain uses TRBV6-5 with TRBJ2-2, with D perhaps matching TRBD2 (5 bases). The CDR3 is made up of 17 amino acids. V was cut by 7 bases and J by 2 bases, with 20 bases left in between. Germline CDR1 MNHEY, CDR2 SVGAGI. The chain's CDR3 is CASIPRGSGANTGELFF. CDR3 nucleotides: TGTGCCAGCATTCCTCGCGGGTCCGGAGCTAACACCGGGGAGCTGTTTTTT.

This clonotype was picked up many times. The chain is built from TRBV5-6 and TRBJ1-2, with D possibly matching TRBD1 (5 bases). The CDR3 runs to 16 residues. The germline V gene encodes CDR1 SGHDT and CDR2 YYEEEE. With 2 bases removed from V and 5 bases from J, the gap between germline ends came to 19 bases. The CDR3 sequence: CASSFFSGTGLYGYTF. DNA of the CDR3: TGTGCCAGCAGCTTCTTCTCCGGAACAGGCCTTTATGGCTACACCTTC.

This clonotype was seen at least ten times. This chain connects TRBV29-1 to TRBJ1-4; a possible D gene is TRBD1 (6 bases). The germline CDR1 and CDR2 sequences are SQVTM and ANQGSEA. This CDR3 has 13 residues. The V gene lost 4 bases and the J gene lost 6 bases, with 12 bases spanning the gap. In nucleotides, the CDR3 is TGCAGCGTTGTGAAGGGGGTGGATGAAAAACTGTTTTTT. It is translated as CSVVKGVDEKLFF.

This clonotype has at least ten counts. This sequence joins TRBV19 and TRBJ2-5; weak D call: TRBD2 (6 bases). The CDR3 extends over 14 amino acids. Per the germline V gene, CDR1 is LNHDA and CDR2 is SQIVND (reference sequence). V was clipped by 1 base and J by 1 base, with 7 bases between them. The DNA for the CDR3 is TGTGCCAGTAGTATAGTTAGCGGCCAAGAGACCCAGTACTTC. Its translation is CASSIVSGQETQYF.

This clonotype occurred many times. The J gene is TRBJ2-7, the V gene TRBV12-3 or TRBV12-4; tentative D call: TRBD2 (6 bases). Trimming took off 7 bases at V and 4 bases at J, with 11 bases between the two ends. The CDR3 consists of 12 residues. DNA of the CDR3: TGTGCCAGCACCGAACGGGGGTACGAGCAGTACTTC. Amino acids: CASTERGYEQYF.

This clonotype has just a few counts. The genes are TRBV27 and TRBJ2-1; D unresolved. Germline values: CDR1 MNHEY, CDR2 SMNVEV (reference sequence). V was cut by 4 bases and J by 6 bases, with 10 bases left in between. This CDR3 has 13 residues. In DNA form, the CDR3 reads TGTGCCAGCAGTTCCTCGCGTTTCAATGAGCAGTTCTTC. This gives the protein CASSSSRFNEQFF.

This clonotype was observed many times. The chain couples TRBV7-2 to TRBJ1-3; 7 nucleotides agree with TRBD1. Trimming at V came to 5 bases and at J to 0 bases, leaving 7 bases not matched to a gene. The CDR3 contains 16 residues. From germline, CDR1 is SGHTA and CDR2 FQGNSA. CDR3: CASSQDRIGSGNTIYF. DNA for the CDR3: TGTGCCAGCAGCCAGGACAGGATCGGCTCTGGAAACACCATATATTTT.

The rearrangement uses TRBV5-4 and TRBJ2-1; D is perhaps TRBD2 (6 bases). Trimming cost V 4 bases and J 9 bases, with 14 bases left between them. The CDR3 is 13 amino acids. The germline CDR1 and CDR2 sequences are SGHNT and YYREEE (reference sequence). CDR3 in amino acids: CASSGGNWGEQFF. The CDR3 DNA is TGTGCCAGCAGCGGGGGGAATTGGGGTGAGCAGTTCTTC.

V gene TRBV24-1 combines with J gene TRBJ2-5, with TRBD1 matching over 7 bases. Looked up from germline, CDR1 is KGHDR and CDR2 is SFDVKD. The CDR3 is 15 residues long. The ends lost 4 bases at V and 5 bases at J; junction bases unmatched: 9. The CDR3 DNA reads TGTGCCACCAGTGAGCCTACAGGGGATCGGGAGACCCAGTACTTC. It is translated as CATSEPTGDRETQYF.

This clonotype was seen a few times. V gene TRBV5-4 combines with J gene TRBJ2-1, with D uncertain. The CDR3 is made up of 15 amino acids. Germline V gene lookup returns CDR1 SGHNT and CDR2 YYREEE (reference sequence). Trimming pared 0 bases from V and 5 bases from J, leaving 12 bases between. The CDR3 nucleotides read TGTGCCAGCAGCTTGGTAGCTGGAAAAAACAATGAGCAGTTCTTC. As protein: CASSLVAGKNNEQFF.

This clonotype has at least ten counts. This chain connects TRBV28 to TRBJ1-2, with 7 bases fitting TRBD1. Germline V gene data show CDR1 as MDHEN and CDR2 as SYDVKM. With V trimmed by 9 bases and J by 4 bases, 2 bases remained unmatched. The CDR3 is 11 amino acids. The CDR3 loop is CASGTAYGYTF. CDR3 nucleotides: TGTGCCAGTGGGACAGCCTATGGCTACACCTTC.

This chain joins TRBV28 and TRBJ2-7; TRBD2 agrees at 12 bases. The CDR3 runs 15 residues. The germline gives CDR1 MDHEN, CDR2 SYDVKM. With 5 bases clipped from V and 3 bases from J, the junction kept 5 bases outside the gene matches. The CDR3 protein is CASSALAGGGYEQYF. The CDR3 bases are TGTGCCAGCAGTGCTCTAGCGGGAGGGGGCTACGAGCAGTACTTC.

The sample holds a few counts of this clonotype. In DNA, the CDR3 is TGTGCCAGCAGCCGAGGTGGGAGGGCTCAAGAGACCCAGTACTTC. This sequence encodes CASSRGGRAQETQYF. This chain links TRBV7-2 with TRBJ2-5; TRBD2 matches 7 bases. The CDR3 runs to 15 residues. Losses at the gene ends were 5 bases for V and 2 bases for J; bases not matched to a gene: 8. Germline values: CDR1 SGHTA, CDR2 FQGNSA.

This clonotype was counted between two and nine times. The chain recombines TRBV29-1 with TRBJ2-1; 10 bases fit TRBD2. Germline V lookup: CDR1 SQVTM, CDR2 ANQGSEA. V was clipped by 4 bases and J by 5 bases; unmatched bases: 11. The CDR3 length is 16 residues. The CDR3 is CSVAVLSGRADNEQFF. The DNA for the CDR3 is TGCAGCGTTGCGGTATTGAGCGGGAGGGCCGACAATGAGCAGTTCTTC.

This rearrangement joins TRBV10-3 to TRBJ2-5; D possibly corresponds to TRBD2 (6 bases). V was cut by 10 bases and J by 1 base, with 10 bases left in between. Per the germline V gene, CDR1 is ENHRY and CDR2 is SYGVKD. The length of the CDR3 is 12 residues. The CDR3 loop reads CATLGLQETQYF. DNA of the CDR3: TGTGCCACCTTGGGACTCCAAGAGACCCAGTACTTC.

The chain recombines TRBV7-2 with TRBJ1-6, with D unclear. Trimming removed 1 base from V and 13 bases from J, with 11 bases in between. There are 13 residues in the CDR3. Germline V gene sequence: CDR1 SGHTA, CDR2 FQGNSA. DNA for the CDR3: TGTGCCAGCAGCTTAGAATTTGGTCGCCCCCTCCACTTT. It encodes CASSLEFGRPLHF.

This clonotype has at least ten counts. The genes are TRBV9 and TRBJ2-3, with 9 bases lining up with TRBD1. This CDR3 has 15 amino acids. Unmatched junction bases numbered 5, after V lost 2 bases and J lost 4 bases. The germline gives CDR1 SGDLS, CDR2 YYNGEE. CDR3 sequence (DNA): TGTGCCAGCAGCGTGGGACAGGGAGGGGCAGATACGCAGTATTTT. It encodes CASSVGQGGADTQYF.

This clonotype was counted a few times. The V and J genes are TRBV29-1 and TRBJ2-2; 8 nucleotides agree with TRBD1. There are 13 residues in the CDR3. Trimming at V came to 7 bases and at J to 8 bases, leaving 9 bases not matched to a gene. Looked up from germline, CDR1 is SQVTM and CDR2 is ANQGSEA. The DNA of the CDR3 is TGCAGCGGTCGACAGGGGAGGATGGGGGAGCTGTTTTTT. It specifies CSGRQGRMGELFF.